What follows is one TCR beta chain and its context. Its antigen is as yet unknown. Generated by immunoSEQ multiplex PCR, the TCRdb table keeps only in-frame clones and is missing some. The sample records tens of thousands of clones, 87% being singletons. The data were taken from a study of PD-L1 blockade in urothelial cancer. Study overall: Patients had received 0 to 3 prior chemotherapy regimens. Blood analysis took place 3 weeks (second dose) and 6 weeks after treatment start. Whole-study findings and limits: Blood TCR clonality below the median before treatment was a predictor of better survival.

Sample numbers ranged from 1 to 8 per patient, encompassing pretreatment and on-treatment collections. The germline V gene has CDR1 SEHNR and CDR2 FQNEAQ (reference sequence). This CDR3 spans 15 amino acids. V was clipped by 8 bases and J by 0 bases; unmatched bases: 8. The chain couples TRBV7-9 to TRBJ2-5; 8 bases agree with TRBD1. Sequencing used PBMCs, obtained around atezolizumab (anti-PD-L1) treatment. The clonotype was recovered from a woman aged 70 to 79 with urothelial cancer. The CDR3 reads CASRRQGLYQETQYF. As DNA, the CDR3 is TGTGCCAGCCGACGACAGGGGTTGTACCAAGAGACCCAGTACTTC.